Included here is one TCR beta chain sequence, with context. The target antigen is unknown. CDR1 is GTSNPN, CDR2 SVGIG, per germline (reference sequence). J was trimmed by 5 bases and V by 6 bases; bases with no gene match: 12. The CDR3 spans 16 residues. The data were taken from a study of shared clonotypes between healthy human individuals. On the study more broadly: Participating donors consisted of a couple of women and a few men aged 18 to 49.

The protocol was immunoSEQ multiplex PCR, while the TCRdb copy is restricted to in-frame clones and leaves out a portion. The sample yields 700,000 or so clones, about two thirds seen once. Study findings and constraints: Memory subsets had estimated richness that was generally smaller than that of naive subsets. In the sorted subsets, rarefaction showed sequencing was incomplete despite large depth.

The split of CD4+ cells yielded CD45RA+ naive and CD45RA-negative memory subsets. This clonotype originated in a woman aged 30 to 39 in good health. The specimen sequenced was memory CD4+ T cells sorted from blood. Subset: CD45RA-negative fraction. The V call is TRBV30, the J call TRBJ2-2, with TRBD2 matching 10 bases. The CDR3 here is CACRLAGVWGTGELFF. The CDR3 DNA follows: TGTGCCTGTCGTCTAGCGGGAGTATGGGGTACCGGGGAGCTGTTTTTT.